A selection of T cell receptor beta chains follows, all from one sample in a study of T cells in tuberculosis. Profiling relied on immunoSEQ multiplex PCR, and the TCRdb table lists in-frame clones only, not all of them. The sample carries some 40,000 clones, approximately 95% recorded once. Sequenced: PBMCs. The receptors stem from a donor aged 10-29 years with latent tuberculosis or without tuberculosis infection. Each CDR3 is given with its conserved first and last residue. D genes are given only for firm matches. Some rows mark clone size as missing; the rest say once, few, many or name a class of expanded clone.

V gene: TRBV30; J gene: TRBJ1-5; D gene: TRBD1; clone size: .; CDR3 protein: CAWTLTGAAQPQHF; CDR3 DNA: TGTGCCTGGACTCTAACAGGGGCTGCCCAGCCCCAGCATTTT
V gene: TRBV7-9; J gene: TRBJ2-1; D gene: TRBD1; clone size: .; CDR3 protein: CASSPTGNEQFF; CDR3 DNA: TGTGCCAGCAGCCCGACAGGGAATGAGCAGTTCTTC
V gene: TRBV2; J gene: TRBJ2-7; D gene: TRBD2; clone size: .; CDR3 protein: CASRAEAGGEQYF; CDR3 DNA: TGTGCCAGCAGGGCCGAGGCGGGGGGCGAGCAGTACTTC
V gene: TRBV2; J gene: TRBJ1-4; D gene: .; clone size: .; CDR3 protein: CASSVEGADNEKLFF; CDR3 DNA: TGTGCCAGCAGTGTGGAGGGTGCGGATAATGAAAAACTGTTTTTT
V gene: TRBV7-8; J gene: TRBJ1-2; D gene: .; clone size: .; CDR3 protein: CASSRDGYTF; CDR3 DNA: TGTGCCAGCAGCCGTGATGGCTACACCTTC
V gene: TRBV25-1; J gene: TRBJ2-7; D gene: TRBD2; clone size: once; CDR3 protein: CASSNPRGSAYEQYF; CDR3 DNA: TGTGCCAGCAGTAACCCGCGGGGGTCAGCCTACGAGCAGTACTTC
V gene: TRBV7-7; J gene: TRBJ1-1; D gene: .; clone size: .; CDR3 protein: CASSLYVFNTEAFF; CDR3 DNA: TGTGCTAGCAGCCTATACGTCTTTAACACTGAAGCTTTCTTT
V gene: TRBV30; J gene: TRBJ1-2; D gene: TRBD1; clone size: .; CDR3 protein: CACLIGGQTYYGYTF; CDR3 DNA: TGTGCCTGTCTTATCGGGGGACAGACCTACTATGGCTACACCTTC
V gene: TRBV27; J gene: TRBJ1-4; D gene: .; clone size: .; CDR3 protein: CASSLTTAPREKLFF; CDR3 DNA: TGTGCCAGCAGTTTGACGACAGCCCCAAGAGAAAAACTGTTTTTT
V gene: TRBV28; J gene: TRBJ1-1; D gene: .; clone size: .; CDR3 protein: CASSLAGAEAFF; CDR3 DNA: TGTGCCAGCAGTTTAGCAGGGGCTGAAGCTTTCTTT
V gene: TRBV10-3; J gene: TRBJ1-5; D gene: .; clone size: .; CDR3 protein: CAISERMESNQPQHF; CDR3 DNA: TGTGCCATCAGTGAGAGGATGGAGAGCAATCAGCCCCAGCATTTT